This passage covers 20 T cell receptor beta chains from one sample sequenced in a study of T cells in localized non-small cell lung cancer. This table comes from immunoSEQ multiplex PCR, and its TCRdb copy is limited to in-frame clones, with some not included. Among 90,000 to 95,000 clones listed, roughly 90% were seen once. Material: peripheral blood, obtained before any cancer treatment. These receptors all come from a man aged 35 to 69 with stage I squamous cell lung carcinoma.

The chain recombines TRBV2 with TRBJ2-1; D unclear. Germline CDR1 reads SNHLY; CDR2 reads FYNNEI. The CDR3 runs 11 residues. The V gene lost 3 bases and the J gene lost 9 bases, with 6 bases spanning the gap. CDR3 nucleotide sequence: TGTGCCAGCAGTGACGAGTCTGAGCAGTTCTTC. Translated, it gives CASSDESEQFF.

V and J are TRBV6-5 and TRBJ1-6; 7 bases are shared with TRBD1. V gave up 5 bases and J gave up 9 bases; unmatched junction bases: 7. The germline V gene encodes CDR1 MNHEY and CDR2 SVGAGI. This CDR3 has 14 amino acids. The CDR3 is CASSQLGGSSPLHF. Written as DNA, the CDR3 is TGTGCCAGCAGTCAATTAGGGGGCTCTTCACCCCTCCACTTT.

The chain combines TRBV27 with TRBJ2-1; tentatively, D is TRBD2 (6 bases). The V gene lost 5 bases and the J gene lost 9 bases, with 14 bases spanning the gap. The germline V gene encodes CDR1 MNHEY and CDR2 SMNVEV (reference sequence). The CDR3 is 13 residues long. The CDR3 DNA reads as TGTGCCAGCAGTCCGCTACGGGGAGGTGAGCAGTTCTTC. Amino acid sequence: CASSPLRGGEQFF.

J is TRBJ2-3 and V is TRBV10-3; TRBD1 agrees at 7 bases. The V gene's germline CDR1 is ENHRY and CDR2 SYGVKD. V lost 7 bases to trimming and J lost 2 bases; unmatched junction nucleotides: 6. The CDR3 contains 14 residues. CDR3 in DNA: TGTGCCATCAAGGGGGCCTTTTCCACAGATACGCAGTATTTT. This codes for CAIKGAFSTDTQYF.

The chain has TRBV5-6 and TRBJ2-7; D ambiguous. The CDR3 runs to 13 residues. Per the germline V gene, CDR1 is SGHDT and CDR2 is YYEEEE. Between the trimmed V and J ends, which lost 4 bases and 2 bases, there was a span of 10 bases. Here the CDR3 reads CASSRTVTYEQYF. CDR3 coding DNA: TGTGCCAGCAGCAGGACCGTCACCTACGAGCAGTACTTC.

This chain connects TRBV27 to TRBJ2-3; the D is unclear. The CDR3 is 16 residues long. CDR1 and CDR2 from the germline V gene are MNHEY and SMNVEV (reference sequence). V was clipped by 7 bases and J by 0 bases, with 17 bases between them. This chain's CDR3 is CASTQVGTGSTDTQYF. The CDR3 region has the DNA TGTGCCAGCACCCAAGTGGGTACTGGGAGCACAGATACGCAGTATTTT.

This clone was detected only once. The CDR3 DNA reads TGTGCCAGCAGCTCAGGAAATCTCGACGAGCAGTACTTC. Protein product: CASSSGNLDEQYF. The rearrangement joins TRBV5-4 to TRBJ2-7; D not certain. The V gene lost 3 bases and the J gene lost 5 bases, with 12 bases spanning the gap. Germline V CDR1 and CDR2: SGHNT, YYREEE (reference sequence). The CDR3 is made up of 13 amino acids.

Concerning this clone itself: Additional DNA sequences in this sample encode the identical CDR3. The J gene is TRBJ1-3, the V gene TRBV6-5; TRBD1 aligns across 7 bases. Trimming cost V 8 bases and J 0 bases; bases outside gene matches: 4. This CDR3 comprises 14 residues. Germline lookup yields CDR1 MNHEY and CDR2 SVGAGI. CDR3 nucleotide sequence: TGTGCCAGCTCGAGACAGGGCTCTGGAAACACCATATATTTT. The encoded protein is CASSRQGSGNTIYF.

This chain uses TRBV5-1 with TRBJ1-2; D gene unclear. Trimming shortened V by 6 bases and J by 3 bases, and 12 bases separated the two germline ends. Germline loops: CDR1 SGHRS, CDR2 YFSETQ. The CDR3 runs to 13 residues. CDR3 sequence (DNA): TGCGCCAGCACTCCTGGAGAGTACTATGGCTACACCTTC. The encoded protein is CASTPGEYYGYTF.

This chain joins TRBV28 and TRBJ1-3; 11 bases fit TRBD1. V gave up 5 bases and J gave up 0 bases; unmatched junction bases: 9. Germline CDR1 is MDHEN and CDR2 is SYDVKM. The CDR3 totals 18 residues. The CDR3 coding sequence is TGTGCCAGCAGTCTCCCCGGGACAGGGGGGCCCTCTGGAAACACCATATATTTT. It is translated as CASSLPGTGGPSGNTIYF.

This clone was seen a single time. The chain recombines TRBV10-2 with TRBJ1-4, with D unclear. The germline V gene has CDR1 WSHSY and CDR2 SAAADI. V lost 8 bases, J lost 0 bases, and 4 bases lay in between. This CDR3 is 12 amino acids long. CDR3 residues: CASASTNEKLFF. Written as DNA, the CDR3 is TGCGCCAGCGCATCAACTAATGAAAAACTGTTTTTT.

The chain has TRBV5-1 and TRBJ1-1; the match to TRBD1 covers 8 bases. J gave up 0 bases and V 4 bases, and 5 bases lay outside the gene matches. The CDR3 totals 15 residues. The V gene's germline CDR1 is SGHRS and CDR2 YFSETQ. CDR3 DNA sequence: TGCGCCAGCAGCCTTCGGGACAGGATGAACACTGAAGCTTTCTTT. It specifies CASSLRDRMNTEAFF.

The rearrangement joins TRBV9 to TRBJ1-2; 7 bases are a match to TRBD1. The CDR3 runs 14 residues. Germline lookup yields CDR1 SGDLS and CDR2 YYNGEE. The ends lost 4 bases at V and 4 bases at J; junction bases unmatched: 7. The CDR3 DNA reads as TGTGCCAGCAGCCCCCCGGGACAGACCTATGGCTACACCTTC. It is translated as CASSPPGQTYGYTF. Full variable domain (missing parts from reference TRBV9 and TRBJ1-2): DSGVTQTPKHLITATGQRVTLRCSPRSGDLSVYWYQQSLDQGLQFLIQYYNGEERAKGNILERFSAQQFPDLHSELNLSSLELGDSALYFCASSPPGQTYGYTFGSGTRLTVV.

This clone was recorded only once. The rearrangement joins TRBV11-2 to TRBJ1-1; no firm D call. Per germline, CDR1 SGHAT and CDR2 FQNNGV. V dropped 3 bases and J dropped 0 bases, with 14 bases sitting between them. This CDR3 is 16 amino acids long. The CDR3 protein is CASSFRSGVLNTEAFF. The CDR3 nucleotides read TGTGCCAGCAGCTTTAGGTCCGGGGTCCTGAACACTGAAGCTTTCTTT.

V and J are TRBV6-1 and TRBJ2-1, with 7 bases identical to TRBD1. CDR1 is MNHNS and CDR2 is SASEGT in the germline V gene. The ends lost 4 bases at V and 4 bases at J; junction bases unmatched: 7. The CDR3 loop spans 15 amino acids. CDR3 in DNA: TGTGCCAGCAGTGGTGACAGGGTAGCTTACAATGAGCAGTTCTTC. This encodes CASSGDRVAYNEQFF.

This clone was observed a single time. This sequence joins TRBV5-1 and TRBJ1-2; D gene uncertain. Germline-derived CDR1 and CDR2 are SGHRS and YFSETQ. The CDR3 consists of 16 residues. Trimming left V 0 bases short and J 6 bases short, with 18 bases between. The CDR3 nucleotides read TGCGCCAGCAGCTTGGCCCGTAATGTAGGTGTCAATGGCTACACCTTC. Translated: CASSLARNVGVNGYTF.

This clone was recorded only once. This chain connects TRBV7-3 to TRBJ2-3; D perhaps matches TRBD2 (5 bases). Germline V gene lookup returns CDR1 SGHTA and CDR2 FQGTGA. The V and J ends lost 0 bases and 7 bases respectively, with 17 bases between them. There are 16 residues in the CDR3. CDR3 in amino acids: CASSLTAGNLLYTQYF. The CDR3 DNA reads TGTGCCAGCAGCTTAACCGCCGGGAATCTACTTTATACGCAGTATTTT.

The rearrangement uses TRBV7-9 and TRBJ2-7; 7 bases align to TRBD1. The CDR3 loop spans 15 amino acids. Germline CDR1 reads SEHNR; CDR2 reads FQNEAQ (reference sequence). With 2 bases clipped from V and 6 bases from J, the junction kept 10 bases outside the gene matches. DNA of the CDR3: TGTGCCAGCAGCTTACACGCAGGGGGTCAGGTCGAGCAGTACTTC. It is translated as CASSLHAGGQVEQYF.

This chain uses TRBV19 with TRBJ1-2; TRBD1 matches at 9 bases. Germline V CDR1 and CDR2: LNHDA, SQIVND (reference sequence). The ends lost 1 base at V and 7 bases at J; junction bases unmatched: 7. The CDR3 runs to 15 residues. The CDR3 protein is CASSIVGTGQSGYTF. The CDR3 DNA sequence: TGTGCCAGTAGTATAGTGGGGACAGGGCAGAGTGGCTACACCTTC.

The chain is built from TRBV19 and TRBJ1-2; a possible D gene is TRBD1 (6 bases). From germline, CDR1 is LNHDA and CDR2 SQIVND (reference sequence). The CDR3 runs 13 residues. V was clipped by 7 bases and J by 4 bases, with 13 bases between them. The CDR3 region is CASNPGGPYGYTF. DNA for the CDR3: TGTGCCAGTAATCCTGGGGGCCCCTATGGCTACACCTTC.